A single TCR beta chain is shown here with its context. This entry comes from a study of blood T cell repertoires in COVID-19. Study context: Sites in the United States, Italy and Spain provided acute and convalescent COVID-19 samples. Sources were T cells, B-cell-depleted T cells, or PBMCs; the material itself was cDNA or gDNA.

The CDR3 extends over 15 amino acids. In germline, CDR1 is PRHDT, CDR2 FYEKMQ (reference sequence). With 5 bases removed from V and 5 bases from J, the gap between germline ends came to 15 bases. Profiled with immunoSEQ multiplex PCR; TCRdb holds only in-frame clones, not every one. The table has 100,000 to 150,000 clones, approximately 85% seen once; the top ten hold 25% to 30%. This chain links TRBV13 with TRBJ1-4; D uncertain. The sequencing input was peripheral blood. The TCR was taken from an elderly woman with acute or convalescent COVID-19. In nucleotides, the CDR3 is TGTGCCAGCAGCCCCTACAAGGCCAGGAATGAAAAACTGTTTTTT. It encodes CASSPYKARNEKLFF.